The clone carrying this T cell receptor beta chain was picked up a small number of times. Trimming removed 6 bases from V and 8 bases from J; junction bases left unmatched: 6. This CDR3 spans 14 amino acids. From germline, CDR1 is SNHLY and CDR2 FYNNEI. This sample stems from a study of blood T cell repertoires in COVID-19. In the original workflow: By means of reference gene primer amplification, nucleated cell counts were estimated. Produced via immunoSEQ multiplex PCR; TCRdb's table is partial and in-frame only. V, J and clone size are taken as reported in that table, and D and trimming were inferred from the DNA itself. Of around 200,000 clones in the sample, roughly 81% were seen once.

The V gene is TRBV2, the J gene TRBJ2-1, with 11 bases aligning to TRBD2. The origin of this receptor is a woman older than 75 with acute or convalescent COVID-19. Sequenced material: peripheral blood. The CDR3 loop reads CASRSVAGGYEQFF. The CDR3 region has the DNA TGTGCCAGCAGGTCCGTAGCGGGAGGGTATGAGCAGTTCTTC.